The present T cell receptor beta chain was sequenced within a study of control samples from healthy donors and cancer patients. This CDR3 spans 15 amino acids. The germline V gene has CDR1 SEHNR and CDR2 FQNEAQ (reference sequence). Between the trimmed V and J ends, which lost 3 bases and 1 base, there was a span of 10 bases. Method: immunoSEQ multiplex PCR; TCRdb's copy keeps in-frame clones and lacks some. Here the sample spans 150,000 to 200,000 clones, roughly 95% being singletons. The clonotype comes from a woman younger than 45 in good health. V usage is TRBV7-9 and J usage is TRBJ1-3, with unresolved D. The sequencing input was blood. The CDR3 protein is CASSLGINSGNTIYF. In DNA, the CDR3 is TGTGCCAGCAGCTTGGGTATTAATTCTGGAAACACCATATATTTT. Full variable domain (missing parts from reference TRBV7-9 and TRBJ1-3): DTGVSQNPRHKITKRGQNVTFRCDPISEHNRLYWYRQTLGQGPEFLTYFQNEAQLEKSRLLSDRFSAERPKGSFSTLEIQRTEQGDSAMYLCASSLGINSGNTIYFGEGSWLTVV.